Here is one T cell receptor (beta chain) with its context. This sample stems from a study of blood T cell repertoires in COVID-19. On the study more broadly: Acute and convalescent COVID-19 specimens originated in the United States, Italy and Spain. PBMCs, B-cell-depleted T cells, or T cells were the source of the cDNA or gDNA that made up the material.

The V end lost 5 bases, the J end lost 0 bases, and 13 bases lay between the germline ends. Germline V gene lookup returns CDR1 SNHLY and CDR2 FYNNEI. CDR3 size: 15 residues. In the authors' methods: Using reference gene primer amplification, nucleated cell counts were estimated. Profiled with immunoSEQ multiplex PCR; TCRdb holds only in-frame clones, not every one. D and trimming come from the DNA, and the V and J calls and clone size come from that table. The table has fewer than 200,000 clones, more than 65% seen once; the top ten hold 11%. This sequence was found in a man between 65 and 80 years old with active or convalescent COVID-19. This chain joins TRBV2 and TRBJ1-1, with D maybe TRBD1 (6 bases). Sequencing was performed on peripheral blood. The CDR3: CASSKRGLLNTEAFF. The DNA for the CDR3 is TGTGCCAGCAGTAAGCGGGGGCTGTTGAACACTGAAGCTTTCTTT.